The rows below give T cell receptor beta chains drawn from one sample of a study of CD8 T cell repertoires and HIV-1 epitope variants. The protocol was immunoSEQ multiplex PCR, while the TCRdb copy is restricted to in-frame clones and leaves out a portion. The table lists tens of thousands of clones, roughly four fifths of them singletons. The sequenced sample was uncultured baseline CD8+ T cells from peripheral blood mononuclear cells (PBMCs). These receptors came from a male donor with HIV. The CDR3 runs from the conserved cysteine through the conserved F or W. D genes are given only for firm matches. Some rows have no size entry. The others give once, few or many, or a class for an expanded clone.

TGTGCCAGTAGCCCAGAGACAGGTGCGGGGTATGGCTACACCTTC	CASSPETGAGYGYTF	TRBJ1-2	.	.	TRBV19
TGCAGCGTTGCGACTGCCGCAGATACGCAGTATTTT	CSVATAADTQYF	TRBJ2-3	.	.	TRBV29-1
TGTGCCAGCTCACCACAGGGGGTAGCTAACTATGGCTACACCTTC	CASSPQGVANYGYTF	TRBJ1-2	.	.	TRBV18
TGCGCCAGCAGCTTGCTATTCGGGGGGAGCAACACTGAAGCTTTCTTT	CASSLLFGGSNTEAFF	TRBJ1-1	.	once	TRBV5-1
TGTGCCAGCAGTCCAGGACAGCCTCCCTACGAGCAGTACTTC	CASSPGQPPYEQYF	TRBJ2-7	.	.	TRBV28
TGTGCCAGCAGTGACCTACAGGGGAACACTGAAGCTTTCTTT	CASSDLQGNTEAFF	TRBJ1-1	.	.	TRBV6-1
TGTGCCAGCAGTAAACGGGGGGGCCGAGGGAATGAGCAGTTCTTC	CASSKRGGRGNEQFF	TRBJ2-1	TRBD2	few	TRBV2
TGTGCCAGCAGTTTGTCTCTCCTAGCGGGAGCGAACACCGGGGAGCTGTTTTTT	CASSLSLLAGANTGELFF	TRBJ2-2	TRBD2	once	TRBV28
TGTGCCAGTAGTCCCCACACAGGGGGCGGCTACAATGAGCAGTTCTTC	CASSPHTGGGYNEQFF	TRBJ2-1	TRBD1	.	TRBV19
TGTGCCTGGAGTGTACTTCCCCCCCAGACCTATAGCTCCTACGAGCAGTACTTC	CAWSVLPPQTYSSYEQYF	TRBJ2-7	.	.	TRBV30
TGCGCCAGTACTAGCGGGGGGGATGGAGAGACCCAGTACTTC	CASTSGGDGETQYF	TRBJ2-5	TRBD2	.	TRBV5-1
TGTGCCTGGAGTGCAATTAGCTCCGGGGAGCTGTTTTTT	CAWSAISSGELFF	TRBJ2-2	.	.	TRBV30
TGTGCCAGCAGCGTAGATGGGCAGGGTAGCAATCAGCCCCAGCATTTT	CASSVDGQGSNQPQHF	TRBJ1-5	.	.	TRBV9
TGTGCCAGCAGCTTGAGTCTAAGTACAGATACGCAGTATTTT	CASSLSLSTDTQYF	TRBJ2-3	.	.	TRBV7-9
TGTGCCAGCAGCTTGGGAGGGGACTTCTACGAGCAGTACTTC	CASSLGGDFYEQYF	TRBJ2-7	.	.	TRBV5-4
TGTGCCAGCAGCTTGACAGGGGAGTGGGAGACCCAGTACTTC	CASSLTGEWETQYF	TRBJ2-5	TRBD1	.	TRBV7-8
TGTGCCAGCACCCGGACAGACCGTGAAGCTTTCTTT	CASTRTDREAFF	TRBJ1-1	.	few	TRBV2
TGTGCCAGCAGCGCGTCCCGGACAGGGGGTTCAAGCGAGCAGTACTTC	CASSASRTGGSSEQYF	TRBJ2-7	TRBD1	.	TRBV7-2
TGTGCCAGCAGCTCCAGGGGGCCGTCCACTAATGAAAAACTGTTTTTT	CASSSRGPSTNEKLFF	TRBJ1-4	TRBD1	.	TRBV7-6
TGTGCCAGCAGCTTAGTTTTGACAGGGGGGAGGACTGAAGCTTTCTTT	CASSLVLTGGRTEAFF	TRBJ1-1	TRBD1	.	TRBV7-8
TGTGCCAGCAGCTGGGTAGCGGAGGACTACAATGAGCAGTTCTTC	CASSWVAEDYNEQFF	TRBJ2-1	.	.	TRBV11-2
TGTGCCAGCAGGGCCCTTGTGGGCTCACCCCTCCACTTT	CASRALVGSPLHF	TRBJ1-6	.	.	TRBV6-1
TGTGCCAGCAGCCCCCGACAGGGGAACTACGAGCAGTACTTC	CASSPRQGNYEQYF	TRBJ2-7	TRBD1	.	TRBV11-2
TGTGCCAGCAGAACCAATTCACCCCTCCACTTT	CASRTNSPLHF	TRBJ1-6	.	.	TRBV28
TGTGCCAGCAGTTTAGGGTCGGTAGCGGGAAGGTACGAGCAGTACTTC	CASSLGSVAGRYEQYF	TRBJ2-7	TRBD2	once	TRBV28
TGTGCCAGCAGTAAACCTCTAGGATTCAATGAGCAGTTCTTC	CASSKPLGFNEQFF	TRBJ2-1	.	many	TRBV28
TGTGCCAGCAGTAGTCCGACGGGAGAGCAGTACTTC	CASSSPTGEQYF	TRBJ2-7	.	.	TRBV28
TGTGCCAGTAGTATAGTGGGGGCGGATCAGCCCCAGCATTTT	CASSIVGADQPQHF	TRBJ1-5	.	few	TRBV19
TGTGCCAGCAGCCGCAGAGCCGCAGATACGCAGTATTTT	CASSRRAADTQYF	TRBJ2-3	.	.	TRBV4-2
TGTGCCAGCAGTGACCCCGGACTCCACCCCACAGATACGCAGTATTTT	CASSDPGLHPTDTQYF	TRBJ2-3	.	.	TRBV6-4
TGTGCCAGCAGCCAGACTGCGAACTACGAGCAGTACTTC	CASSQTANYEQYF	TRBJ2-7	.	.	TRBV5-4
TGTGCCACTCAGCGGGAGGATACGCAGTATTTT	CATQREDTQYF	TRBJ2-3	TRBD2	.	TRBV27
TGTGCCAGCAGCTTAGGGAGTAGCGGTATACGGGAGCAGTACTTC	CASSLGSSGIREQYF	TRBJ2-7	.	.	TRBV11-2
TGCGCCAGCAGCCTCAACAGGGCGGGCACCGGGGAGCTGTTTTTT	CASSLNRAGTGELFF	TRBJ2-2	.	.	TRBV5-1
TGTGCCAGCAGTTACTCACATGGGACAGGGATCGGCTACACCTTC	CASSYSHGTGIGYTF	TRBJ1-2	TRBD1	.	TRBV6-5
TGTGCCAGCAGTGAAAAACAGGGAGGTCAGCCCCAGCATTTT	CASSEKQGGQPQHF	TRBJ1-5	.	.	TRBV6-1
TGTGCCAGCAGCTTCGACGGATACTACGAGCAGTACTTC	CASSFDGYYEQYF	TRBJ2-7	.	.	TRBV5-4
TGTGCCAGCAGCTTCAACAGGGACACCGGGGAGCTGTTTTTT	CASSFNRDTGELFF	TRBJ2-2	.	.	TRBV7-9
TGCGCCAGCAGCTTGTCGACAGGGACTAATGAAAAACTGTTTTTT	CASSLSTGTNEKLFF	TRBJ1-4	TRBD1	.	TRBV5-1
TGTGCCAGCAGTGACCTTCTTGACAGGGGAGATCGAAACACCATATATTTT	CASSDLLDRGDRNTIYF	TRBJ1-3	TRBD1	.	TRBV2
TGCAGCGAGTTCAGTCCTGGGGCTCGCAATGAGCAGTTCTTC	CSEFSPGARNEQFF	TRBJ2-1	.	.	TRBV29-1
TGTGCCAGCAGCAGGCCGGTCTCTGGGCTGGCGGAGACCCAGTACTTC	CASSRPVSGLAETQYF	TRBJ2-5	.	.	TRBV5-4
TGTGCCAGCAGTCAGACTGTAGATACGCAGTATTTT	CASSQTVDTQYF	TRBJ2-3	.	many	TRBV28
TGCGCCAGCAGTTCGACTAGCGGGGCGAATGAGCAGTTCTTC	CASSSTSGANEQFF	TRBJ2-1	TRBD2	.	TRBV10-2
TGTGCCAGCAGCTCAAGACTAGCGGGAGACGGCTACGAGCAGTACTTC	CASSSRLAGDGYEQYF	TRBJ2-7	TRBD2	.	TRBV11-2
TGTGCCAGCAAACTCGACATCGCCGGCTACACCTTC	CASKLDIAGYTF	TRBJ1-2	.	few	TRBV6-1